The entry below describes one T cell receptor (beta chain). As yet, its antigen is unknown. The input for sorted-subset replicate PCRs was approximately 200 ng DNA, 25,000 to 30,000 T cell genomes. Assay used: immunoSEQ multiplex PCR; TCRdb lists only in-frame clones, some missing. In the table there are about 2,500,000 clones, around nine tenths of which are singletons. Adult donors, all healthy and HIV-negative, had no recent acute infections or vaccinations. The sample belongs to a study of shared clonotypes between healthy human individuals. Study conclusions and caveats: Memory subsets generally showed smaller estimated richness than naive subsets did. Clonotypes not shared had lower generation probabilities than those common to all four donors.

The CDR3 loop spans 15 amino acids. The V gene lost 5 bases and the J gene lost 2 bases, with 15 bases spanning the gap. CDR1 is MGHDK and CDR2 is SYGVNS in the germline V gene. The genes are TRBV25-1 and TRBJ1-1; a possible D gene is TRBD1 (6 bases). Sequencing was done on a sample of naive CD4+ T cells sorted from blood. Subset denoted: CD45RA+ positively selected. The receptor's source is a man aged 18-30 years in good health. The DNA of the CDR3 is TGTGCCAGCAGTATAAATGCAGGGGTTAACACTGAAGCTTTCTTT. Its protein product is CASSINAGVNTEAFF.